Listed below are T cell receptor beta chains from one sample, sequenced in a study of T cells in Graves' hyperthyroidism and ophthalmopathy. TCRdb itself ran the multiplex PCR reads through MiXCR, one entry per CDR3 protein. This table holds fewer than 650,000 distinct CDR3 sequences, approximately 14% found once. Sequenced: blood. Source of these receptors: a woman in her thirties or forties with Graves' hyperthyroidism. The CDR3 runs from the conserved cysteine through the conserved F or W. Fields, in order: clone size, CDR3 length, V gene, J gene, D gene, CDR3 DNA, CDR3 protein. The D gene is left open where the match is weak. Clone size is shown for a subset of rows, as once, few, many or a class of expanded clone.

NA	12	TRBV19	TRBJ1-5	NA	TGTGCCAGTAGTATAAGCAATCAGCCCCAGCATTTT	CASSISNQPQHF
many	13	TRBV30	TRBJ1-5	NA	TGTGCCTGGAGTGGACACAGCAATCAGCCCCAGCATTTT	CAWSGHSNQPQHF
many	14	TRBV28	TRBJ2-5	NA	TGTGCCAGCAAAGGAGGCGCCAAACAAGAGACCCAGTACTTC	CASKGGAKQETQYF
NA	15	TRBV5-5	TRBJ2-7	TRBD2	TGTGCCAGCAGCTTGAGCGGGGGACCTGCCTACGAGCAGTACTTC	CASSLSGGPAYEQYF
NA	13	TRBV29-1	TRBJ2-7	TRBD1	TGCAGCGTTGTGTGGGACAGGGGCTACGAGCAGTACTTC	CSVVWDRGYEQYF
NA	15	TRBV27	TRBJ1-5	NA	TGTGCCAGCAGCCCACTGGCAGGGGTGGTTCAGCCCCAGCATTTT	CASSPLAGVVQPQHF
few	17	TRBV7-2	TRBJ1-3	NA	TGTGCCAGCAGCTTAGACAGGGTAACGAGCTCTGGAAACACCATATATTTT	CASSLDRVTSSGNTIYF
many	14	TRBV30	TRBJ1-2	TRBD1	TGTGCCTGGACCGTCTGGGGGACAGACTATGGCTACACCTTC	CAWTVWGTDYGYTF
NA	15	TRBV5-5	TRBJ1-5	NA	TGTGCCAGCAGCTTGGTGGCAGGGGAACATCAGCCCCAGCATTTT	CASSLVAGEHQPQHF
many	14	TRBV11-2	TRBJ2-1	NA	TGTGCCAGCAGCTTGGCTAGTATCGTCAATGAGCAGTTCTTC	CASSLASIVNEQFF
few	16	TRBV7-9	TRBJ2-1	TRBD2	TGTGCCAGCAGCGCCCGGCCGGGACTAGGTTACAATGAGCAGTTCTTC	CASSARPGLGYNEQFF
many	14	TRBV6-1	TRBJ2-7	NA	TGTGCCAGCTGCGAGAGGCCGCCCGGTTACGAGCAGTACTTC	CASCERPPGYEQYF
many	15	TRBV5-5	TRBJ1-1	TRBD1	TGTGCCAGCAGCTTAGACAGGGGCCTGAACACTGAAGCTTTCTTT	CASSLDRGLNTEAFF
few	17	TRBV20-1	TRBJ1-5	TRBD1	TGCAGTGCTAGGGTAAAAATCGGGACAGCTAACAATCAGCCCCAGCATTTT	CSARVKIGTANNQPQHF
many	15	TRBV7-2	TRBJ2-5	NA	TGTGCCAGCAGTCCTGGGACGATCTCTGGGCAGACCCAGTACTTC	CASSPGTISGQTQYF
few	24	TRBV14	TRBJ1-1	TRBD1	TGTGCCAGCAGCCAAGACCCTATAACTCGGGGACAGGGTCGCGGGTCTCCGATGAACACTGAAGCTTTCTTT	CASSQDPITRGQGRGSPMNTEAFF
once	15	TRBV9	TRBJ1-2	NA	TGTGCCAGCAGCGTATCCCGCGTGGGCGGGGATGGCTACACCTTC	CASSVSRVGGDGYTF
few	12	TRBV5-1	TRBJ1-1	NA	TGCGCCAGCAGCTTGGACCCCACTGAAGCTTTCTTT	CASSLDPTEAFF
many	16	TRBV3-1	TRBJ2-1	TRBD1	TGTGCCAGCAGCCAACGACAGGGGGGCACCTACAATGAGCAGTTCTTC	CASSQRQGGTYNEQFF
NA	14	TRBV5-1	TRBJ1-6	NA	TGCGCCAGCAGCCCCCAGGAGGGAAATTCACCCCTCCACTTT	CASSPQEGNSPLHF
few	15	TRBV15	TRBJ1-2	NA	TGTGCCACCAGCAGAGCCCATTGGGACTCAGACGGCTACACCTTC	CATSRAHWDSDGYTF
many	13	TRBV3-1	TRBJ1-1	NA	TGTGCCAGCAGCCCAGGACCGGGCACTGAAGCTTTCTTT	CASSPGPGTEAFF
few	16	TRBV5-6	TRBJ1-3	TRBD1	TGTGCCAGCAGCTTGGGACAGGGGTCAACTGGAAACACCATATATTTT	CASSLGQGSTGNTIYF